This T cell receptor beta chain was captured by sequencing in a study of shared clonotypes between healthy human individuals. The CDR3 covers 15 residues. V dropped 3 bases and J dropped 5; count of bases not matched to a gene: 6. Germline loops: CDR1 SGHVS, CDR2 FNYEAQ. Study-wide findings and caveats: Compared with clonotypes that all four donors shared, non-shared clonotypes had lower generation probabilities.

Cells designated naive CD8 were CD45RO-negative and were positively selected for CCR7, with terminally differentiated effector memory CD45RA+ cells excluded. As for this clone: Its cognate antigen is unknown.

Profiled with immunoSEQ multiplex PCR; TCRdb holds only in-frame clones, not every one. The sample has approximately 810,000 clones; 80% to 95% are singletons. The source material was naive CD8+ T cells sorted from blood. The TCR originated in a man aged 25 to 45 in good health. This chain joins TRBV7-6 and TRBJ2-3; 9 positions agree with TRBD2. CDR3 DNA sequence: TGTGCCAGCAGCTTCGCGGGAGGGCCGTTAGATACGCAGTATTTT. Its protein product is CASSFAGGPLDTQYF.